This T cell receptor beta chain originates from a study of cytomegalovirus exposure and HLA in healthy donors. Study outcomes and limitations: CMV serostatus alone was available as immune exposure information. Sequencing likely generated an artifact that appeared as a cluster of highly shared sequence variants.

Germline V gives CDR1 SGHTA, CDR2 FQGNSA. The CDR3 consists of 13 residues. Trimming removed 5 bases from V and 0 bases from J, with 5 bases in between. Amplification used 60 Vbeta primers and 13 Jbeta primers. Method: immunoSEQ multiplex PCR; TCRdb's copy keeps in-frame clones and lacks some. The table records about 140,000 clones, 70% of them present only once. In this sample, this clone turned up a few times. The antigen is unknown. The genes are TRBV7-2 and TRBJ1-5; D call uncertain. The clonotype originates from a woman in her twenties or thirties in good health and CMV-seronegative. Sequencing was done on a sample of PBMCs. The CDR3, as DNA: TGTGCCAGCAGCCAACATAGCAATCAGCCCCAGCATTTT. Amino acid sequence: CASSQHSNQPQHF. Full variable domain (outside the CDR3, taken from reference TRBV7-2 and TRBJ1-5): GAGVSQSPSNKVTEKGKDVELRCDPISGHTALYWYRQSLGQGLEFLIYFQGNSAPDKSGLPSDRFSAERTGGSVSTLTIQRTQQEDSAVYLCASSQHSNQPQHFGDGTRLSIL.